This T cell receptor beta chain was captured by sequencing in a study of shared clonotypes between healthy human individuals. The repertoire was sequenced with immunoSEQ multiplex PCR; TCRdb's copy has only in-frame clones and lacks some. This sample carries approximately 1,500,000 clones, approximately 96% of them seen once, and the ten largest clones take more than 0.9%. Trimming cost V 0 bases and J 0 bases, with 6 bases left between them. The CDR3 runs to 15 residues. Germline lookup yields CDR1 KGHSH and CDR2 LQKENI. Specimen: naive CD4+ T cells sorted from blood. The subset is: CD45RA+ positively selected. The source is a man aged 30 to 45 in good health. The chain carries TRBV18 and TRBJ2-4; the D gene is possibly TRBD1 (6 bases). In nucleotides, the CDR3 is TGTGCCAGCTCACCACCGGGGGCAGCCAAAAACATTCAGTACTTC. It specifies CASSPPGAAKNIQYF.